Listed below are T cell receptor beta chains from one sample, sequenced in a study of blood T cell repertoires in COVID-19. Sequencing used immunoSEQ multiplex PCR; TCRdb keeps in-frame clones, though not all of them. Of 190,000 or so clones detected, about 81% appear once; the ten largest clones hold about 11%. Sequencing input: peripheral blood. These receptors came from a woman older than 75 with COVID-19, enrolled during active disease. Each CDR3 is given with its conserved first and last residue. D genes are given only for firm matches. Size values are once, few and many counts, or a class for expanded clones, and some rows have none.

v_call,d_call,clone_size,j_call,cdr3_aa,cdr3_nt
TRBV5-8,-,-,TRBJ1-2,CASSQEGSYYGYTF,TGTGCCAGCAGCCAGGAGGGGTCCTACTATGGCTACACCTTC
TRBV18,TRBD1,-,TRBJ2-7,CASSLGTGGSYEQYF,TGTGCCAGCTCACTTGGGACAGGGGGGTCCTACGAGCAGTACTTC
TRBV25-1,-,-,TRBJ1-2,CASSTLDSDYGYTF,TGTGCCAGCAGTACCCTAGACAGCGACTATGGCTACACCTTC
TRBV5-1,TRBD1,few,TRBJ2-1,CASSSGTGYRVGYEQFF,TGCGCCAGCAGCTCCGGGACAGGGTACCGGGTCGGCTATGAGCAGTTCTTC
TRBV9,TRBD1,-,TRBJ1-2,CASSVGQGNYGYTF,TGTGCCAGCAGCGTGGGACAGGGGAACTATGGCTACACCTTC
TRBV5-1,-,-,TRBJ2-3,CASSVTGSTDTQYF,TGCGCCAGCAGCGTGACGGGTAGCACAGATACGCAGTATTTT
TRBV19,-,-,TRBJ1-5,CASSRHNQPQHF,TGTGCCAGTAGTAGGCACAATCAGCCCCAGCATTTT
TRBV28,TRBD1,once,TRBJ1-2,CASRGDRERGYTF,TGTGCCAGCAGGGGGGACAGGGAACGTGGCTACACCTTC
TRBV27,-,-,TRBJ1-5,CASSSGGYNQPQHF,TGTGCCAGCAGCTCGGGGGGGTATAATCAGCCCCAGCATTTT
TRBV7-9,TRBD1,-,TRBJ1-4,CASSPGQGADEKLFF,TGTGCCAGCAGCCCCGGACAGGGGGCGGATGAAAAACTGTTTTTT
TRBV28,-,-,TRBJ1-1,CASSLGHTEAFF,TGTGCCAGCAGTTTGGGCCACACTGAAGCTTTCTTT
TRBV3-1/TRBV3-2,TRBD2,-,TRBJ2-7,CASSQKLAGDSYEQYF,TGTGCCAGCAGCCAAAAACTAGCGGGGGATTCCTACGAGCAGTACTTC
TRBV5-1,-,-,TRBJ2-7,CASRVGGSYEQYF,TGCGCCAGCAGGGTCGGCGGCTCCTACGAGCAGTACTTC
TRBV5-1,TRBD1,-,TRBJ2-2,CASSQMGQMNTGELFF,TGCGCCAGCAGCCAAATGGGACAGATGAACACCGGGGAGCTGTTTTTT
TRBV5-4,-,-,TRBJ2-1,CASTPGLPTGEQFF,TGTGCCAGCACCCCGGGACTGCCTACAGGTGAGCAGTTCTTC
TRBV28,-,-,TRBJ2-2,CASSRVPQNYTGELFF,TGTGCCAGCAGCAGGGTCCCCCAGAATTATACCGGGGAGCTGTTTTTT
TRBV4-2,-,few,TRBJ1-2,CASSQGQDYGYTF,TGTGCCAGCAGCCAAGGTCAGGACTATGGCTACACCTTC
TRBV6-5,-,once,TRBJ2-1,CASSYTGVTGLNEQFF,TGTGCCAGCAGTTACACGGGAGTAACGGGTTTGAATGAGCAGTTCTTC
TRBV7-3,TRBD2,once,TRBJ2-2,CASSSRGGRTGELFF,TGTGCCAGCAGCTCCCGGGGAGGGAGAACCGGGGAGCTGTTTTTT
TRBV20-1,-,-,TRBJ1-1,CSASSGDYNTEAFF,TGCAGTGCTAGTTCAGGGGATTATAACACTGAAGCTTTCTTT
TRBV7-2,-,-,TRBJ1-1,CASSLVRVAGTEAFF,TGTGCCAGCAGCTTAGTACGAGTAGCGGGCACTGAAGCTTTCTTT
TRBV10-3,-,-,TRBJ2-7,CAISEKFGGNEQYF,TGTGCCATCAGTGAGAAATTCGGGGGTAATGAGCAGTACTTC
TRBV2,TRBD2,-,TRBJ2-7,CASRAGTSGSYEQYF,TGTGCCAGCAGGGCCGGGACTAGCGGGAGTTACGAGCAGTACTTC
TRBV9,-,-,TRBJ1-2,CASSGRVGDGYTF,TGTGCCAGCAGCGGGAGGGTAGGGGATGGCTACACCTTC
TRBV6-1,TRBD1,few,TRBJ2-2,CASSERAGGAPNTGELFF,TGTGCCAGCAGTGAAAGGGCAGGGGGCGCCCCGAACACCGGGGAGCTGTTTTTT
TRBV4-3,-,-,TRBJ2-2,CASSQELIRSLNTGELFF,TGCGCCAGCAGCCAAGAACTCATCCGGAGCTTGAACACCGGGGAGCTGTTTTTT
TRBV7-9,TRBD2,-,TRBJ2-1,CASSAWTSGRGDEQFF,TGTGCCAGCAGTGCCTGGACTAGCGGGAGAGGGGATGAGCAGTTCTTC
TRBV9,TRBD1,once,TRBJ2-5,CASSVDGQGAQTQYF,TGTGCCAGCAGCGTAGATGGACAGGGGGCACAGACCCAGTACTTC
TRBV11-2,TRBD1,-,TRBJ2-2,CASSLDGLGTGNTGELFF,TGTGCCAGCAGCTTAGATGGGTTAGGGACAGGGAACACCGGGGAGCTGTTTTTT
TRBV3-1/TRBV3-2,-,-,TRBJ1-6,CASSPPRQSPGNSPLHF,TGTGCCAGCAGCCCACCACGACAGTCCCCTGGGAATTCACCCCTCCACTTT
TRBV18,-,-,TRBJ2-5,CASSPAGWYQETQYF,TGTGCCAGCTCACCAGCGGGATGGTACCAAGAGACCCAGTACTTC
TRBV7-9,-,-,TRBJ1-6,CASSFQEGSPLHF,TGTGCCAGCAGCTTCCAGGAGGGTTCACCCCTCCACTTT
TRBV7-2,TRBD2,-,TRBJ2-1,CASSLWTSEYNEQFF,TGTGCCAGCAGCTTATGGACTAGCGAATACAATGAGCAGTTCTTC
TRBV18,TRBD1,-,TRBJ2-3,CASSHTGTGRTDTQYF,TGTGCCAGCTCACATACCGGGACAGGTCGCACAGATACGCAGTATTTT
TRBV19,-,-,TRBJ2-2,CASSTSPGGTTGELFF,TGTGCCAGTAGTACTTCCCCAGGCGGGACCACCGGGGAGCTGTTTTTT
TRBV28,TRBD2,few,TRBJ2-1,CASSLLTSGRWNEQFF,TGTGCCAGCAGTTTATTAACTAGCGGGAGATGGAATGAGCAGTTCTTC
TRBV4-3,TRBD1,-,TRBJ2-7,CASSPGQAYEQYF,TGCGCCAGCAGCCCGGGACAGGCCTACGAGCAGTACTTC
TRBV5-4,TRBD2,-,TRBJ2-7,CASSLFSGRDEQYF,TGTGCCAGCAGCTTATTTAGCGGGAGAGACGAGCAGTACTTC
TRBV5-1,TRBD2,-,TRBJ2-5,CASSATSGSWETQYF,TGCGCCAGCAGCGCCACTAGCGGGAGTTGGGAGACCCAGTACTTC
TRBV7-9,-,once,TRBJ1-2,CASSPDGGVNGYTF,TGTGCCAGCAGCCCCGACGGGGGAGTGAATGGCTACACCTTC
TRBV29-1,-,-,TRBJ2-7,CSVEDSGNEQYF,TGCAGCGTTGAAGATTCCGGGAACGAGCAGTACTTC
TRBV3-1/TRBV3-2,TRBD2,-,TRBJ2-1,CASSQGTSGGASYNEQFF,TGTGCCAGCAGCCAAGGGACTAGCGGGGGGGCCTCCTACAATGAGCAGTTCTTC
TRBV27,TRBD1,-,TRBJ1-5,CASSLTGGGSNQPQHF,TGTGCCAGCAGCCTTACAGGGGGCGGTAGCAATCAGCCCCAGCATTTT
TRBV5-1,-,-,TRBJ1-5,CASSPNRDQPQHF,TGCGCCAGCAGCCCGAACAGGGATCAGCCCCAGCATTTT